This T cell receptor (beta chain) was recovered during a study of cytomegalovirus exposure and HLA in healthy donors. Broader study findings: Later analysis demonstrated an association between a missense DCLRE1C variant and TCR beta V- and J-gene trimming. CMV serostatus was the sole immune exposure data available. Common viral pathogens (according to a later analysis) appeared linked to several of the most significant clusters.

Comments on this clone: Antigen specificity is unknown.

Germline CDR1 and CDR2: LGHNA and YSLEER. Trimming shortened V by 0 bases and J by 1 base, and 19 bases separated the two germline ends. CDR3 size: 18 residues. The PCR made use of 60 Vbeta and 13 Jbeta primers. Assay: immunoSEQ multiplex PCR; the TCRdb copy retains only in-frame clones and omits some. The repertoire holds roughly 160,000 clones, roughly 80% seen once, with about 4.5% in the top ten. This rearrangement joins TRBV4-3 to TRBJ2-7; the D gene is possibly TRBD1 (6 bases). The TCR comes from a young man in good health and CMV-seronegative. The specimen sequenced was PBMCs. CDR3 loop: CASSQEVLRQAASYEQYF. CDR3 coding DNA: TGCGCCAGCAGCCAAGAAGTCCTGAGACAGGCGGCTTCCTACGAGCAGTACTTC.